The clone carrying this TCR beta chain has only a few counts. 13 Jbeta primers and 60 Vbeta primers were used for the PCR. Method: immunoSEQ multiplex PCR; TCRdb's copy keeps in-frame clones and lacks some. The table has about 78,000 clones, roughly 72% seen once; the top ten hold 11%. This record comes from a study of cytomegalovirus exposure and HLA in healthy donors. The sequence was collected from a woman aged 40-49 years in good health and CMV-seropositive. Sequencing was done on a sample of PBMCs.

CDR3 DNA sequence: TGTGCCAGCTATGGGGAGCGGAACACTGAAGCTTTCTTT. It encodes CASYGERNTEAFF. This chain connects TRBV2 to TRBJ1-1; no reliable D call. This CDR3 has 13 residues. V gave up 8 bases and J gave up 1 base, with 11 bases separating them. The germline gives CDR1 SNHLY, CDR2 FYNNEI.